Listed below are T cell receptor beta chains from one sample, sequenced in a study of blood T cell repertoires in COVID-19. Some clones are missing from TCRdb's copy, which holds only in-frame ones; the method was immunoSEQ multiplex PCR. Counted here are around 270,000 clones, 80% to 85% occurring once; the ten biggest clones make up 15% to 17%. Sequenced material: peripheral blood. These receptors all come from an older person with COVID-19, enrolled during active disease. Both conserved end residues are part of each CDR3. A D gene is named only where the DNA matches it firmly. For some rows the clone size is stated as once, few or many, or as a class when expanded; others skip it.

v_gene: TRBV11-2
j_gene: TRBJ2-5
d_gene: -
abundance: -
CDR3aa: CASSLVLDSEYF
CDR3nt: TGTGCCAGCAGCTTAGTCCTAGATTCCGAGTACTTC

v_gene: TRBV7-2
j_gene: TRBJ2-5
d_gene: -
abundance: once
CDR3aa: CASSFTLATETQYF
CDR3nt: TGTGCCAGCAGTTTCACGCTAGCAACGGAGACCCAGTACTTC

v_gene: TRBV28
j_gene: TRBJ2-1
d_gene: TRBD2
abundance: -
CDR3aa: CASSMPGGPIYEQFF
CDR3nt: TGTGCCAGCAGTATGCCGGGGGGGCCCATCTATGAGCAGTTCTTC

v_gene: TRBV11-2
j_gene: TRBJ1-6
d_gene: -
abundance: -
CDR3aa: CASSLGQVNSPLHF
CDR3nt: TGTGCCAGCAGCTTAGGACAGGTGAATTCACCCCTCCACTTT

v_gene: TRBV27
j_gene: TRBJ2-5
d_gene: TRBD1
abundance: -
CDR3aa: CASSPLGTGVSETQYF
CDR3nt: TGTGCCAGCAGCCCCCTGGGGACAGGGGTTTCGGAGACCCAGTACTTC

v_gene: TRBV7-2
j_gene: TRBJ1-5
d_gene: -
abundance: -
CDR3aa: CASSPRRGPIEPQHF
CDR3nt: TGTGCCAGCAGCCCAAGAAGAGGGCCCATTGAGCCCCAGCATTTT

v_gene: TRBV11-2
j_gene: TRBJ2-7
d_gene: TRBD2
abundance: -
CDR3aa: CASSFTSDITYEQYF
CDR3nt: TGTGCCAGCAGCTTCACTAGCGATATCACCTACGAGCAGTACTTC

v_gene: TRBV5-1
j_gene: TRBJ2-5
d_gene: TRBD1
abundance: -
CDR3aa: CASSLGARDSEETQYF
CDR3nt: TGCGCCAGCAGCTTGGGGGCGAGGGACAGCGAAGAGACCCAGTACTTC

v_gene: TRBV6-2/TRBV6-3
j_gene: TRBJ2-1
d_gene: TRBD1
abundance: -
CDR3aa: CASSYRISLQGSGDEQFF
CDR3nt: TGTGCCAGCAGTTACCGGATTAGTTTACAGGGGAGTGGGGATGAGCAGTTCTTC

v_gene: TRBV3-1/TRBV3-2
j_gene: TRBJ2-2
d_gene: TRBD2
abundance: -
CDR3aa: CATRPSGDTGELFF
CDR3nt: TGTGCCACCAGGCCTAGCGGGGACACCGGGGAGCTGTTTTTT

v_gene: TRBV5-4
j_gene: TRBJ2-2
d_gene: TRBD2
abundance: -
CDR3aa: CASSLKSSGNAGELFF
CDR3nt: TGTGCCAGCAGCTTGAAGTCTAGCGGGAACGCCGGGGAGCTGTTTTTT

v_gene: TRBV2
j_gene: TRBJ1-1
d_gene: TRBD1
abundance: -
CDR3aa: CASRLTGGTEAFF
CDR3nt: TGTGCCAGCAGACTAACAGGGGGCACTGAAGCTTTCTTT

v_gene: TRBV5-8
j_gene: TRBJ2-1
d_gene: -
abundance: -
CDR3aa: CASSPRIDEQFF
CDR3nt: TGTGCCAGCAGCCCGAGGATTGATGAGCAGTTCTTC

v_gene: TRBV10-2
j_gene: TRBJ2-7
d_gene: TRBD1
abundance: once
CDR3aa: CASRDRGPYEQYF
CDR3nt: TGCGCCAGCAGGGACAGGGGCCCCTACGAGCAGTACTTC

v_gene: TRBV21-1
j_gene: TRBJ1-2
d_gene: -
abundance: -
CDR3aa: CASSNRQGVSGYTF
CDR3nt: TGTGCCAGCAGCAACCGACAGGGTGTTTCTGGCTACACCTTC

v_gene: TRBV2
j_gene: TRBJ1-1
d_gene: -
abundance: -
CDR3aa: CASSSGVPEAFF
CDR3nt: TGTGCCAGCAGCTCAGGGGTTCCTGAAGCTTTCTTT

v_gene: TRBV28
j_gene: TRBJ2-2
d_gene: TRBD1
abundance: once
CDR3aa: CASQTPGQGVVWLFF
CDR3nt: TGTGCCAGCCAGACTCCGGGACAGGGGGTGGTGTGGCTGTTTTTT

v_gene: TRBV19
j_gene: TRBJ2-7
d_gene: -
abundance: -
CDR3aa: CASSLQVTRTYEQYF
CDR3nt: TGTGCCAGTAGTCTGCAGGTGACTAGGACCTACGAGCAGTACTTC

v_gene: TRBV28
j_gene: TRBJ2-1
d_gene: TRBD2
abundance: -
CDR3aa: CATSGGAYNEQFF
CDR3nt: TGCGCGACTAGCGGGGGGGCCTACAATGAGCAGTTCTTC

v_gene: TRBV4-1
j_gene: TRBJ2-7
d_gene: -
abundance: once
CDR3aa: CASSQDRSAYEQYF
CDR3nt: TGCGCCAGCAGCCAAGATCGTTCCGCCTACGAGCAGTACTTC

v_gene: TRBV12-3/TRBV12-4
j_gene: TRBJ1-4
d_gene: -
abundance: -
CDR3aa: CASSFGGKLFF
CDR3nt: TGTGCCAGCAGTTTCGGCGGAAAACTGTTTTTT

v_gene: TRBV18
j_gene: TRBJ2-3
d_gene: TRBD2
abundance: -
CDR3aa: CASSPQAGGSTDTQYF
CDR3nt: TGTGCCAGCTCACCACAGGCGGGGGGAAGCACAGATACGCAGTATTTT

v_gene: TRBV6-2/TRBV6-3
j_gene: TRBJ1-2
d_gene: TRBD1
abundance: -
CDR3aa: CASSYYRGHNYGYTF
CDR3nt: TGTGCCAGCAGTTACTACAGGGGGCATAACTATGGCTACACCTTC

v_gene: TRBV7-9
j_gene: TRBJ1-5
d_gene: TRBD1
abundance: -
CDR3aa: CASGQGAQGNQPQHF
CDR3nt: TGTGCCAGTGGACAGGGGGCGCAGGGCAATCAGCCCCAGCATTTT

v_gene: TRBV3-1/TRBV3-2
j_gene: TRBJ2-1
d_gene: -
abundance: -
CDR3aa: CASSQGGRVSGTYNEQFF
CDR3nt: TGTGCCAGCAGCCAAGGAGGTCGGGTTTCGGGTACCTACAATGAGCAGTTCTTC

v_gene: TRBV27
j_gene: TRBJ2-7
d_gene: -
abundance: -
CDR3aa: CASSSQPGKGEQYF
CDR3nt: TGTGCCAGCAGTTCCCAACCGGGCAAGGGGGAGCAGTACTTC

v_gene: TRBV5-4
j_gene: TRBJ2-1
d_gene: TRBD2
abundance: -
CDR3aa: CASSLARLAGGRTEQFF
CDR3nt: TGTGCCAGCAGCTTGGCTAGACTAGCGGGGGGGCGGACTGAGCAGTTCTTC

v_gene: TRBV28
j_gene: TRBJ2-7
d_gene: -
abundance: -
CDR3aa: CASSLSPSIAARGEQYF
CDR3nt: TGTGCCAGCAGTTTATCCCCCTCCATTGCTGCTCGAGGCGAGCAGTACTTC

v_gene: TRBV5-4
j_gene: TRBJ2-3
d_gene: TRBD1
abundance: -
CDR3aa: CASSPRTGVSTDTQYF
CDR3nt: TGTGCCAGCAGCCCCAGGACAGGGGTTAGCACAGATACGCAGTATTTT

v_gene: TRBV7-6
j_gene: TRBJ2-7
d_gene: TRBD2
abundance: -
CDR3aa: CASSLASGSRYEQYF
CDR3nt: TGTGCCAGCAGCTTAGCCAGCGGGAGTAGGTACGAGCAGTACTTC

v_gene: TRBV18
j_gene: TRBJ2-5
d_gene: TRBD1
abundance: once
CDR3aa: CASSPPSRGRETQYF
CDR3nt: TGTGCCAGCTCACCACCGTCGAGGGGGCGAGAGACCCAGTACTTC

v_gene: TRBV11-1
j_gene: TRBJ2-1
d_gene: TRBD2
abundance: -
CDR3aa: CASSLARSGRANEQFF
CDR3nt: TGTGCCAGCAGCTTAGCGCGTAGCGGGAGGGCCAATGAGCAGTTCTTC

v_gene: TRBV6-2/TRBV6-3
j_gene: TRBJ1-5
d_gene: TRBD1
abundance: -
CDR3aa: CASSYVAGGGRGSQPQHF
CDR3nt: TGTGCCAGCAGTTACGTGGCTGGAGGGGGCCGGGGATCTCAGCCCCAGCATTTT

v_gene: TRBV6-2/TRBV6-3
j_gene: TRBJ2-2
d_gene: TRBD1
abundance: -
CDR3aa: CASSSGTGGSGELFF
CDR3nt: TGTGCCAGCAGCTCCGGGACAGGGGGCTCCGGGGAGCTGTTTTTT

v_gene: TRBV5-4
j_gene: TRBJ1-6
d_gene: -
abundance: -
CDR3aa: CASRTTRASYNSPLHF
CDR3nt: TGTGCCAGCAGGACCACCAGGGCGTCCTATAATTCACCCCTCCACTTT

v_gene: TRBV28
j_gene: TRBJ2-1
d_gene: -
abundance: -
CDR3aa: CASSLTQRHSYNEQFF
CDR3nt: TGTGCCAGCAGTTTAACGCAGCGCCACTCCTACAATGAGCAGTTCTTC

v_gene: TRBV7-2
j_gene: TRBJ2-1
d_gene: TRBD2
abundance: -
CDR3aa: CASSPGSGLAKYNEQFF
CDR3nt: TGTGCCAGCAGCCCTGGATCGGGACTAGCAAAATACAATGAGCAGTTCTTC

v_gene: TRBV5-1
j_gene: TRBJ1-6
d_gene: -
abundance: -
CDR3aa: CASSRGGERNSPLHF
CDR3nt: TGCGCCAGCAGCCGCGGAGGGGAAAGGAACTCACCCCTCCACTTT

v_gene: TRBV5-1
j_gene: TRBJ2-7
d_gene: TRBD1
abundance: -
CDR3aa: CASRYGQDSYEQYF
CDR3nt: TGCGCCAGCAGATATGGACAGGACTCCTACGAGCAGTACTTC

v_gene: TRBV4-3
j_gene: TRBJ2-5
d_gene: TRBD1
abundance: -
CDR3aa: CASSQNGQGETQYF
CDR3nt: TGCGCCAGCAGCCAAAACGGACAGGGTGAGACCCAGTACTTC

v_gene: TRBV5-1
j_gene: TRBJ1-2
d_gene: TRBD1
abundance: once
CDR3aa: CASSQQGAHGYTF
CDR3nt: TGCGCCAGCAGCCAACAGGGGGCGCATGGCTACACCTTC

v_gene: TRBV5-4
j_gene: TRBJ2-7
d_gene: TRBD1
abundance: -
CDR3aa: CASSGPGQNPYEQYF
CDR3nt: TGTGCCAGCAGCGGACCGGGACAGAATCCCTACGAGCAGTACTTC

v_gene: TRBV28
j_gene: TRBJ1-3
d_gene: -
abundance: -
CDR3aa: CASSSERRAGNTIYF
CDR3nt: TGTGCCAGCAGCTCCGAGCGGAGAGCCGGAAACACCATATATTTT

v_gene: TRBV9
j_gene: TRBJ1-3
d_gene: TRBD1
abundance: -
CDR3aa: CASSGGQGISGNTIYF
CDR3nt: TGTGCCAGCAGCGGAGGACAGGGAATTTCTGGAAACACCATATATTTT

v_gene: TRBV19
j_gene: TRBJ1-2
d_gene: TRBD1
abundance: -
CDR3aa: CASSKAARTGVGYTF
CDR3nt: TGTGCCAGTAGCAAAGCCGCCAGGACAGGGGTTGGCTACACCTTC

v_gene: TRBV7-7
j_gene: TRBJ2-7
d_gene: TRBD1
abundance: -
CDR3aa: CASSQSGQGVEQYF
CDR3nt: TGTGCCAGCAGCCAATCGGGACAGGGGGTCGAGCAGTACTTC

v_gene: TRBV5-1
j_gene: TRBJ1-2
d_gene: TRBD1
abundance: many
CDR3aa: CASSLVTGGDGYTF
CDR3nt: TGCGCCAGCAGCTTGGTGACAGGGGGCGATGGCTACACCTTC

v_gene: TRBV18
j_gene: TRBJ1-1
d_gene: -
abundance: -
CDR3aa: CASSPPSGSGTEAFF
CDR3nt: TGTGCCAGCTCACCACCCTCAGGGTCGGGCACTGAAGCTTTCTTT

v_gene: TRBV19
j_gene: TRBJ1-2
d_gene: -
abundance: -
CDR3aa: CASSMSSRNYGYTF
CDR3nt: TGTGCCAGTAGTATGTCATCGCGGAACTATGGCTACACCTTC

v_gene: TRBV18
j_gene: TRBJ1-5
d_gene: -
abundance: -
CDR3aa: CASGGKNGNQPQHF
CDR3nt: TGTGCCAGCGGCGGCAAGAACGGCAATCAGCCCCAGCATTTT

v_gene: TRBV6-2/TRBV6-3
j_gene: TRBJ1-5
d_gene: -
abundance: -
CDR3aa: CASSDGGSNQPQHF
CDR3nt: TGTGCCAGCAGTGACGGAGGTAGCAATCAGCCCCAGCATTTT

v_gene: TRBV5-1
j_gene: TRBJ2-5
d_gene: -
abundance: -
CDR3aa: CASSAPGGRQETQYF
CDR3nt: TGCGCCAGCAGCGCCCCGGGGGGCCGCCAAGAGACCCAGTACTTC

v_gene: TRBV3-1/TRBV3-2
j_gene: TRBJ1-5
d_gene: -
abundance: -
CDR3aa: CASSQSPYSNQPQHF
CDR3nt: TGTGCCAGCAGCCAGAGCCCCTATAGCAATCAGCCCCAGCATTTT

v_gene: TRBV5-4
j_gene: TRBJ2-4
d_gene: TRBD1
abundance: -
CDR3aa: CASSLQGADIQYF
CDR3nt: TGTGCCAGCAGCCTACAGGGGGCGGACATTCAGTACTTC